The table lists the clone carrying this TCR beta chain with a few counts. Its antigen is still unknown. The data are from a study of beta chain features in type 1 diabetes. Study-wide results and limits: Significant though moderate, a shortening of TCRB CDR3s appeared in all four CD4+ subsets of Type 1 diabetes patients.

Germline loops: CDR1 MGHDK, CDR2 SYGVNS. The V and J ends lost 0 bases and 2 bases respectively, with 8 bases between them. The CDR3 runs 14 residues. The authors reverse transcribed all of the isolated RNA, so sequencing captured expressed TCRB transcripts. Measured with immunoSEQ multiplex PCR; TCRdb has only the in-frame clones, and not every one. This sample has hundreds of thousands of clones, with about 29% found just once. Every single donor gave one heparinised blood draw, and these averaged about 116 mL. Each sorted population was over 95% pure. The sequencing input was naive CD4+ T cells from blood. This chain connects TRBV25-1 to TRBJ2-7; D might be TRBD2 (5 bases). The clonotype originates from a young man in good health. The DNA for the CDR3 is TGTGCCAGCAGTGAATATTTGGGAGCCTACGAGCAGTACTTC. This codes for CASSEYLGAYEQYF.